This TCR beta chain appears in the sequencing data of a study of OX40 agonist ivuxolimab in advanced cancers. V was pared by 9 bases and J by 4 bases, with 7 bases of the junction left unmatched. Germline-derived CDR1 and CDR2 are MNHNS and SASEGT. CDR3 length: 14 residues. The repertoire was sequenced with immunoSEQ multiplex PCR; TCRdb's copy has only in-frame clones and lacks some. The sample has tens of thousands of clones; 70% to 80% are singletons. The specimen comprised CD4+ or CD8+ T cells sorted from blood, sampled in a trial of the OX40 agonist ivuxolimab. This receptor was taken from an adult with an advanced solid tumor such as melanoma, head and neck, liver or kidney cancer. This chain uses TRBV6-1 with TRBJ2-3, with 10 bases that match TRBD2. The DNA of the CDR3 is TGTGCCAGTAAACTAGCGGGATTTGCAGATACGCAGTATTTT. Translated: CASKLAGFADTQYF.